This T cell receptor (beta chain) came from a study of blood T cells in healthy people across ages. Study overall: Template-switching capture recovered about one barcoded beta molecule per two T cells. Findings and caveats of the study: The study lacked donor CMV status, which possibly confounded expanded clonotype changes. Estimates based on one million T cells were treated as lower bounds.

The table lists this clonotype with a few counts. Its antigen is not known. Primed by a sample-barcoded 5' primer and a J-beta primer mix, a second PCR proceeded for about 7 to 12 cycles. In TCRdb, the 5' RACE reads were re-called with MiXCR into one record per CDR3 protein. This repertoire shows about a million distinct CDR3 sequences, 35% to 40% found once; its top ten account for around 13%. V lost 2 bases, J lost 2 bases, and 12 bases lay in between. Germline V CDR1 and CDR2: SGDLS, YYNGEE. The CDR3 loop spans 15 amino acids. Sequenced material: blood. The sequence derives from a man between 18 and 29 years old in good health. This rearrangement joins TRBV9 to TRBJ2-3; D not resolved. CDR3 amino acids: CASSVRNGHTDTQYF. The CDR3 DNA follows: TGTGCCAGCAGCGTCAGAAACGGGCACACAGATACGCAGTATTTT.